A selection of T cell receptor beta chains follows, all from one sample in a study of T cells in Graves' hyperthyroidism and ophthalmopathy. TCRdb itself ran the multiplex PCR reads through MiXCR, one entry per CDR3 protein. The profile shows a few hundred thousand distinct CDR3 sequences, about an eighth of them singletons. The sample was blood. The source of these receptors is a woman under 30 with Graves' hyperthyroidism. Both conserved end residues are part of each CDR3. A D gene is named only where the DNA matches it firmly. Size values are once, few and many counts, or a class for expanded clones, and some rows have none.

TRBV6-1	-	-	TRBJ1-1	TGTGCCAGCAGTGAAATGGCAGGGCTCAACACTGAAGCTTTCTTT	CASSEMAGLNTEAFF
TRBV6-1	many	-	TRBJ2-7	TGTGCCAGCAGTTTGGACAGCGGTAACTACGAGCAGTACTTC	CASSLDSGNYEQYF
TRBV4-3	once	TRBD2	TRBJ2-1	TGCGCCAGCAGCCAAGAGAGGAGCGGGAGGGGGACCAATGAGCAGTTCTTC	CASSQERSGRGTNEQFF
TRBV6-2/TRBV6-3	few	-	TRBJ1-6	TGTGCCAGCAGTCAACAACCACCCCTCCACTTT	CASSQQPPLHF
TRBV24-1	-	TRBD1	TRBJ1-1	TGTGCCACCAAGGACAGGGAAAACACTGAAGCTTTCTTT	CATKDRENTEAFF
TRBV27	many	-	TRBJ1-1	TGTGCCAGCGCGAACCTTTGGGATAGAAACACTGAAGCTTTCTTT	CASANLWDRNTEAFF
TRBV27	many	TRBD1	TRBJ2-1	TGTGCCAGCAGTAAAAACAGGGGAAATGAGCAGTTCTTC	CASSKNRGNEQFF
TRBV18	many	TRBD2	TRBJ2-7	TGTGCCAGCTCACCAGGTGCGGGAGGGCCTTACGAGCAGTACTTC	CASSPGAGGPYEQYF
TRBV7-2	many	-	TRBJ2-5	TGTGCCAGCAGCTTAGACCCACTAAAAGAGACCCAGTACTTC	CASSLDPLKETQYF
TRBV15	many	TRBD2	TRBJ2-1	TGTGCCACCAGCATCCTGGGGGGGAGGGAGCAGTTCTTC	CATSILGGREQFF
TRBV28	many	-	TRBJ2-5	TGTGCCAGCAGTCTAAACAGGGTCGGGGAGACCCAGTACTTC	CASSLNRVGETQYF
TRBV3-1	many	TRBD2	TRBJ2-7	TGTGCCAGCAGCCAAGCGGGAGGGCCGTACGAGCAGTACTTC	CASSQAGGPYEQYF
TRBV6-2/TRBV6-3	-	-	TRBJ2-1	TGTGCCAGCATCCCTAGCGCCGGCTCCTACAATGAGCAGTTCTTC	CASIPSAGSYNEQFF
TRBV28	many	-	TRBJ2-7	TGTGCCAGCAGTACAGGGTTCTACGAGCAGTACTTC	CASSTGFYEQYF
TRBV12-3/TRBV12-4	many	TRBD2	TRBJ2-3	TGTGCCAGCAAGCCTTGGGCTAGCGGGCTTTCCACAGATACGCAGTATTTT	CASKPWASGLSTDTQYF
TRBV29-1	-	TRBD2	TRBJ2-1	TGCAGCGTTGAACGGCGGGAGGGTTTGAATGAGCAGTTCTTC	CSVERREGLNEQFF
TRBV12-3/TRBV12-4	many	-	TRBJ2-7	TGTGCCAGCAGTTTAAGTCGGATGGGATACGAGCAGTACTTC	CASSLSRMGYEQYF
TRBV19	few	-	TRBJ1-2	TGTGCCAGTAGCCCCCCGGAGGCGTTTGCTGGCTACACCTTC	CASSPPEAFAGYTF
TRBV10-1	-	-	TRBJ2-3	TGCGCCAGCAGTGAGGTGGGGGGCCCCACAGATACGCAGTATTTT	CASSEVGGPTDTQYF
TRBV28	many	-	TRBJ2-5	TGTGCCAGCAGTGCGGGGACAGAAGAGATCCAAGAGACCCAGTACTTC	CASSAGTEEIQETQYF
TRBV5-4	many	TRBD2	TRBJ2-7	TGTGCCAGCAGCTTCGGCGGGAGGAGCTCCTACGAGCAGTACTTC	CASSFGGRSSYEQYF
TRBV6-1	many	TRBD1	TRBJ2-1	TGTGCCAGCGGTGTATCAGGGGGCTACAATGAGCAGTTCTTC	CASGVSGGYNEQFF
TRBV6-2/TRBV6-3	many	TRBD2	TRBJ2-2	TGTGCCAGCAGTTATAGCGGGAGTCTTGCCGGGGAGCTGTTTTTT	CASSYSGSLAGELFF
TRBV14	few	-	TRBJ2-2	TGTGCCAGCAGCCCCTTTAGGAACACCGGGGAGCTGTTTTTT	CASSPFRNTGELFF
TRBV7-2	many	-	TRBJ2-5	TGTGCCAGCAGCTTAACTGGGACGGCACAAGAGACCCAGTACTTC	CASSLTGTAQETQYF
TRBV27	few	TRBD2	TRBJ2-5	TGTGCCAGTTCGGGACTAGTAGGGGAGACCCAGTACTTC	CASSGLVGETQYF
TRBV28	many	TRBD1	TRBJ1-1	TGTGCCAGCAGTTGGGTTGGACAGGTCACTGAAGCTTTCTTT	CASSWVGQVTEAFF
TRBV7-9	many	TRBD2	TRBJ2-3	TGTGCCAGCAGCCCCGGACTAGCAGATACGCAGTATTTT	CASSPGLADTQYF
TRBV10-3	many	-	TRBJ2-1	TGTGCCATCAGCCCGTCTGGCGGGAATACCTACAATGAGCAGTTCTTC	CAISPSGGNTYNEQFF
TRBV11-2	many	TRBD1	TRBJ1-1	TGTGCCAGCAGCATAACAGGGGACGCTGAAGCTTTCTTT	CASSITGDAEAFF
TRBV5-5	many	TRBD2	TRBJ2-1	TGTGCCAGCAGCTTGGTAACGACTAGCGGGAGGGTTTTCTACAACTCTGGGCAGTTCTTC	CASSLVTTSGRVFYNSGQFF
TRBV14	few	TRBD2	TRBJ2-7	TGTGCCAGCAGCCAAGAGGAGGCGCGGGAGTTCGACGAGCAGTACTTC	CASSQEEAREFDEQYF
TRBV20-1	-	-	TRBJ2-1	TGCAGTGCTAGAGATAATAGACAGAACAATGAGCAGTTCTTC	CSARDNRQNNEQFF
TRBV28	few	-	TRBJ2-7	TGTGCCAGCAGCTGGGCCTACGAGCAGTACTTC	CASSWAYEQYF
TRBV28	-	TRBD2	TRBJ2-5	TGTGCCAGCAGTGAGGGCGGCGGGAGTGAGGAGACCCAGTACTTC	CASSEGGGSEETQYF
TRBV12-5	many	TRBD2	TRBJ2-1	TGTGCTAGTGGTTCCCTAGCGGGAGTATCCAATGAGCAGTTCTTC	CASGSLAGVSNEQFF
TRBV7-2	many	TRBD2	TRBJ2-3	TGTGCCAGCAGCCTAATAGCGGGAGCGACAGATACGCAGTATTTT	CASSLIAGATDTQYF
TRBV7-3	many	TRBD1	TRBJ1-3	TGTGCCAGCAGCTTAACCCTCGTCACAGGGGCAAATGGAAACACCATATATTTT	CASSLTLVTGANGNTIYF
TRBV4-1	few	-	TRBJ1-1	TGCGCCAGCAGCCAAGAGGGCAGGCAGAACACTGAAGCTTTCTTT	CASSQEGRQNTEAFF
TRBV7-3	many	-	TRBJ2-3	TGTGCCAGCAGCTTAGGGGGGACGGCTTACACAGATACGCAGTATTTT	CASSLGGTAYTDTQYF
TRBV3-1	many	-	TRBJ1-1	TGTGCCAGCAGCCAAGAAACAGGGCCGGTGAACACTGAAGCTTTCTTT	CASSQETGPVNTEAFF
TRBV20-1	many	TRBD2	TRBJ2-1	TGCAGTGCTCCTTCTAGCGGGAGGGCCAGGGACAATGAGCAGTTCTTC	CSAPSSGRARDNEQFF
TRBV7-2	many	TRBD1	TRBJ1-2	TGTGCCAGCAGCACCAGTCAGGGGGCATCAGGCTACACCTTC	CASSTSQGASGYTF
TRBV30	many	-	TRBJ1-1	TGTGCCTGGAGCAAAAGCGCAGGCGACACTGAAGCTTTCTTT	CAWSKSAGDTEAFF
TRBV12-3/TRBV12-4	many	TRBD1	TRBJ2-1	TGTGCCAGCAGTTTAAAGGACAGGGGCTACAATGAGCAGTTCTTC	CASSLKDRGYNEQFF
TRBV20-1	many	-	TRBJ2-5	TGCAGTGCTAGAGGTCGGGACCCGAAGACCCAGTACTTC	CSARGRDPKTQYF
TRBV11-2	many	-	TRBJ1-1	TGTGCCAGCAGCAACCCGACAGTTCTAACTGAAGCTTTCTTT	CASSNPTVLTEAFF
TRBV12-3/TRBV12-4	many	-	TRBJ2-1	TGTGCCAGCAGTACCGGGACGCATAATGAGCAGTTCTTC	CASSTGTHNEQFF
TRBV12-3/TRBV12-4	few	TRBD1	TRBJ1-4	TGTGCCAGCACCGATGTCAGGGGGAAACTGTTTTTT	CASTDVRGKLFF
TRBV7-2	-	TRBD2	TRBJ2-1	TGTGCCAGCAGCTTAGTTAGCCTAGCGGGAGGGGGTGAGCAGTTCTTC	CASSLVSLAGGGEQFF
TRBV9	-	-	TRBJ2-1	TGTGCCAGCAGCCGTATATACTGGGTCTCCTACAATGAGCAGTTCTTC	CASSRIYWVSYNEQFF